Each of the 19 T cell receptor beta chains below was sequenced from the same sample in a study of T-cell memory formation after mild COVID-19. TCRdb reanalysed the 5' RACE reads using MiXCR and keeps one entry per CDR3 protein. Of more than 350,000 distinct CDR3 sequences listed, more than 20% are singletons. Sequencing was carried out using PBMCs or a T cell subset sorted from them (not recorded which). Receptor source: an adult woman who had mild COVID-19 (a few samples of this study predate the infection). Cell type and time point are not known.

To note about this clonotype: A junction end diverges from the germline sequence, so it may reflect a read error. The chain uses TRBV7-2 and TRBJ2-7; TRBD2 might be the D (5 bases). This CDR3 has 11 amino acids. Germline V lookup: CDR1 SGHTA, CDR2 FQGNSA. In nucleotides, the CDR3 is TGTGCCAGCAGCGGATCCGGGATTACTCACTTC. This encodes CASSGSGITHF.

This clonotype is a singleton in its sample. The V gene is TRBV10-3, the J gene TRBJ2-3, with TRBD1 matching over 7 bases. The ends lost 10 bases at V and 0 bases at J; junction bases unmatched: 7. Germline V gene data show CDR1 as ENHRY and CDR2 as SYGVKD. CDR3 length equals 14 residues. The CDR3 sequence is CATTGQASTDTQYF. Written as DNA, the CDR3 is TGTGCCACCACAGGACAGGCTAGCACAGATACGCAGTATTTT.

This clonotype was seen many times. This chain connects TRBV20-1 to TRBJ1-1; tentative D call: TRBD1 (6 bases). The CDR3 is made up of 15 amino acids. Germline CDR1 DFQATT, CDR2 SNEGSKA (reference sequence). Trimming cost V 3 bases and J 1 base, with 15 bases left between them. CDR3 sequence: CSARVRGKENTEAFF. The CDR3 bases are TGCAGTGCTAGGGTTAGGGGGAAGGAGAACACTGAAGCTTTCTTT.

This chain uses TRBV6-6 with TRBJ2-7; D uncertain. Germline V gene lookup returns CDR1 MNHNY and CDR2 SVGAGI (reference sequence). The CDR3 length is 16 residues. Trimming shortened V by 2 bases and J by 2 bases, and 16 bases separated the two germline ends. CDR3 residues: CASSYALPARPYEQYF. CDR3 coding DNA: TGTGCCAGCAGTTACGCACTCCCAGCGAGACCCTACGAGCAGTACTTC.

The chain combines TRBV10-1 with TRBJ2-2; the D gene is possibly TRBD2 (6 bases). The CDR3 extends over 16 amino acids. In germline, CDR1 is WNHNN, CDR2 SYGVQD (reference sequence). The V end was cut by 2 bases, the J end by 1 base, with 11 bases between. CDR3 in amino acids: CASSEIQRVNTGELFF. The DNA for the CDR3 is TGCGCCAGCAGTGAGATCCAGCGGGTGAACACCGGGGAGCTGTTTTTT.

The CDR3 DNA reads TGTGCCAGCAGCCAGTTGCCAAGTTCTGGGGCCAACGTCCTGACTTTC. Translation: CASSQLPSSGANVLTF. The chain links TRBV16 to TRBJ2-6; D is unresolved. Germline V gene data show CDR1 as KGHSY and CDR2 as FQNENV. This CDR3 is 16 amino acids long. Trimming removed 3 bases at V and 1 base at J, with 10 bases between.

The rearrangement uses TRBV7-9 and TRBJ1-6; a possible D gene is TRBD1 (6 bases). CDR1 is SEHNR and CDR2 is FQNEAQ in the germline V gene (reference sequence). V was clipped by 5 bases and J by 10 bases, with 15 bases between them. The CDR3 loop spans 14 amino acids. CDR3 loop: CASSAGSGESPLHF. The CDR3 DNA reads TGTGCCAGCAGCGCGGGTTCAGGGGAATCACCCCTCCACTTT.

This clonotype was detected ten times or more. V gene TRBV24-1 combines with J gene TRBJ2-7; 8 bases match TRBD1. V trimming: 5 bases; J trimming: 2 bases; junction bases outside the gene matches: 10. The length of the CDR3 is 16 residues. The germline CDR1 and CDR2 sequences are KGHDR and SFDVKD. CDR3 bases: TGTGCCACCAGTGCCGCCCTCGGGACAGGTCCCTACGAGCAGTACTTC. This encodes CATSAALGTGPYEQYF.

The chain combines TRBV3-1 with TRBJ2-7, with 9 bases fitting TRBD2. J gave up 0 bases and V 2 bases, and 2 bases lay outside the gene matches. CDR1 LGHDT and CDR2 YNNKEL come from the germline V gene (reference sequence). This CDR3 comprises 15 residues. Here the CDR3 reads CASSQKTSGSYEQYF. The CDR3 nucleotides are TGTGCCAGCAGCCAAAAGACTAGCGGCTCCTACGAGCAGTACTTC.

The V and J genes are TRBV20-1 and TRBJ1-4; tentatively, D is TRBD1 (6 bases). Trimming left V 5 bases short and J 2 bases short, with 18 bases between. Germline V CDR1 and CDR2: DFQATT, SNEGSKA (reference sequence). The CDR3 has 16 amino acids. The CDR3, as DNA: TGCAGTGCTCCGGGACACAGGGCACCCACTAATGAAAAACTGTTTTTT. Residues: CSAPGHRAPTNEKLFF.

This chain's CDR3 is CASREVAGGAYEQYF. The CDR3 DNA follows: TGTGCCAGCAGGGAAGTAGCGGGAGGAGCCTACGAGCAGTACTTC. V is TRBV6-2 or TRBV6-3 and J is TRBJ2-7; TRBD2 matches 10 bases. The CDR3 runs 15 residues. V was clipped by 6 bases and J by 2 bases; unmatched bases: 7. Per germline, CDR1 MNHEY and CDR2 SVGEGT.

The rearrangement uses TRBV7-2 and TRBJ2-3; 10 nucleotides align to TRBD2. CDR3 length: 16 residues. The germline gives CDR1 SGHTA, CDR2 FQGNSA. V was clipped by 4 bases and J by 5 bases; unmatched bases: 9. CDR3 protein: CASSSHPGLARDTQYF. The CDR3 DNA reads TGTGCCAGCAGCTCACACCCGGGACTAGCGAGAGATACGCAGTATTTT. The whole variable domain, remainder taken from reference TRBV7-2 and TRBJ2-3, is GAGVSQSPSNKVTEKGKDVELRCDPISGHTALYWYRQSLGQGLEFLIYFQGNSAPDKSGLPSDRFSAERTGGSVSTLTIQRTQQEDSAVYLCASSSHPGLARDTQYFGPGTRLTVL.

This clonotype was seen a few times. The V gene is TRBV4-2, the J gene TRBJ1-4; D gene uncertain. This CDR3 comprises 15 residues. V was shortened by 0 bases and J by 8 bases, with 13 bases between the two germline ends. Germline loops: CDR1 LGHNA, CDR2 YNFKEQ. The CDR3 loop is CASSQDSTSGEKLFF. CDR3 DNA: TGTGCCAGCAGCCAAGATTCTACGTCTGGGGAAAAACTGTTTTTT.

The J gene is TRBJ1-1, the V gene TRBV6-5, with D uncertain. V was shortened by 10 bases and J by 0 bases, with 6 bases between the two germline ends. Germline assignment: CDR1 MNHEY and CDR2 SVGAGI. The CDR3 covers 11 residues. The CDR3 protein is CATLLNTEAFF. DNA of the CDR3: TGTGCCACCCTTTTGAACACTGAAGCTTTCTTT.

The chain uses TRBV5-1 and TRBJ1-6; 7 bases match TRBD1. The CDR3 spans 14 residues. CDR1 and CDR2 (germline): SGHRS, YFSETQ. The ends lost 2 bases at V and 7 bases at J; junction bases unmatched: 3. CDR3 amino acids: CASSFLQGNSPLHF. For the CDR3, the DNA is TGCGCCAGCAGCTTCCTACAGGGGAATTCACCCCTCCACTTT.

This clonotype was seen at least ten times. The CDR3 DNA is TGTGCCAGCAGTCCTCAGGGTAGTAACACAGATACGCAGTATTTT. As protein: CASSPQGSNTDTQYF. The chain couples TRBV12-3 or TRBV12-4 to TRBJ2-3, with D perhaps TRBD1 (5 bases). The V and J ends lost 5 bases and 2 bases respectively, with 14 bases between them. The CDR3 sequence is 15 residues long.

This chain joins TRBV24-1 and TRBJ2-1; tentatively, D is TRBD2 (6 bases). CDR3 size: 15 residues. Trimming shortened V by 5 bases and J by 5 bases, and 15 bases separated the two germline ends. Germline V CDR1 and CDR2: KGHDR, SFDVKD. CDR3 nucleotide sequence: TGTGCCACCAGTGTCCCCAGCGGGCGGAACAATGAGCAGTTCTTC. It encodes CATSVPSGRNNEQFF.

This clonotype occurred many times. The DNA for the CDR3 is TGTGCCACCAGTGATTCTGGGACAACGAACACTGAAGCTTTCTTT. This encodes CATSDSGTTNTEAFF. The chain links TRBV24-1 to TRBJ1-1, with a tentative D call TRBD1 (6 bases). In germline, CDR1 is KGHDR, CDR2 SFDVKD. V lost 2 bases and J 1 base, leaving 10 bases between the germline ends. CDR3 length equals 15 residues.

The V gene is TRBV6-5, the J gene TRBJ2-1, with 9 bases matching TRBD2. Losses at the gene ends were 7 bases for V and 4 bases for J; bases not matched to a gene: 5. The CDR3 is made up of 14 amino acids. Germline assignment: CDR1 MNHEY and CDR2 SVGAGI. DNA of the CDR3: TGTGCCAGCATGGAGCGGGGGGCTTACAATGAGCAGTTCTTC. It yields the protein CASMERGAYNEQFF.